A selection of T cell receptor beta chains follows, all from one sample in a study of human T cells and chemical hapten exposure. TCRdb passed the RACE reads through MiXCR, listing each CDR3 protein once. The table shows under 200,000 distinct CDR3 sequences, with 25% to 35% occurring only once. The sequenced sample was whole blood, obtained in connection with sensitization to the hapten diphenylcyclopropenone (DPC). The receptors were gathered from a woman aged 30 to 39 with alopecia areata. Some clones in this sample may be carry-over from other donors' samples. The CDR3 runs from the conserved cysteine through the conserved F or W.

TRBV6-5,TRBJ2-3,CASSGDWVGTDTQYF
TRBV5-4,TRBJ2-5,CASSIPNQETQYF
TRBV28,TRBJ1-2,CASSFPRAQGVYGYTF
TRBV7-2,TRBJ1-6,CASSFGSRGSPLHF
TRBV7-2,TRBJ2-1,CASSLVGTSGRSRNNEQFF
TRBV27,TRBJ2-3,CASSSGRGRSQYF
TRBV27,TRBJ2-7,CASSQMRTGDYEQYF
TRBV29-1,TRBJ1-1,CSETGGADTEAFF
TRBV6-1,TRBJ2-7,CASRWDRVSSYEQYF
TRBV29-1,TRBJ2-5,CSAGQGVGETQYF
TRBV18,TRBJ1-5,CASSHDREEKQHF
TRBV2,TRBJ2-4,CATDRGTDAKNIQYF
TRBV6-2/TRBV6-3,TRBJ1-1,CASGGQLYTEAFF
TRBV3-1,TRBJ2-2,CASRHRDRGSSGELFF
TRBV7-9,TRBJ2-5,CASSSGRYEETQYF
TRBV5-5,TRBJ1-6,CASSELQRKNYNSPLHF
TRBV2,TRBJ1-4,CASSESSGGFNEKLFF
TRBV6-2/TRBV6-3,TRBJ2-2,CASSYGQMAGELFF
TRBV28,TRBJ1-5,CASSLEGIGQPQHF
TRBV4-1,TRBJ1-4,CASSQDYGEKLFF
TRBV28,TRBJ2-3,CASSLWGTGSTDTQYF
TRBV21-1,TRBJ2-7,CASSKGCGVHEQYF
TRBV4-3,TRBJ1-4,CASSHDREGELFF
TRBV7-9,TRBJ1-1,CASSSEPNTEAFF
TRBV6-2/TRBV6-3,TRBJ2-7,CASSYSIRDLGSYEQYF
TRBV29-1,TRBJ1-2,CSVRDRGRSNYGYTF
TRBV4-3,TRBJ1-4,CASSQAEGTNEKLFF
TRBV29-1,TRBJ2-5,CSVYRAPRETQYF
TRBV6-1,TRBJ2-6,CASSARSGANVLTF
TRBV28,TRBJ1-1,CASKRANTEAFF
TRBV29-1,TRBJ2-5,CSVEPRVLQETQYF
TRBV28,TRBJ2-5,CASSLWLRGGETQYF
TRBV29-1,TRBJ2-7,CSVEGAGVDYEQYF
TRBV30,TRBJ2-7,CAWSVKFRRRYEQYF
TRBV9,TRBJ1-5,CASSPGVSNQPQHF
TRBV7-9,TRBJ1-1,CASSRNVGGKAEAFF
TRBV9,TRBJ1-2,CASSATGFGYGYTF
TRBV21-1,TRBJ1-1,CASSKTGFMYTEAFF
TRBV29-1,TRBJ2-7,CSVTVSYEQYF
TRBV20-1,TRBJ1-4,CSARPLPGNEKLFF
TRBV15,TRBJ2-5,CATSSKGPETQYF
TRBV6-1,TRBJ1-4,CASSQGREKLFF
TRBV27,TRBJ1-5,CASSPYWSYSNQPQHF
TRBV18,TRBJ2-5,CASSPRLAGGQETQYF
TRBV7-2,TRBJ2-6,CASSPVSGANVLTF
TRBV29-1,TRBJ2-3,CSVDTHADTQYF
TRBV5-1,TRBJ2-1,CASSLGLAGGTYNEQFF
TRBV6-4,TRBJ2-1,CASSEGLAGRGDEQFF
TRBV25-1,TRBJ2-3,CASSVDGRAKDTQYF
TRBV6-5,TRBJ2-1,CASSYSRAGNEQFF
TRBV4-2,TRBJ2-2,CASSQDPGQGFGGELFF
TRBV12-3/TRBV12-4,TRBJ2-7,CASSTSTGGYEQYF
TRBV5-1,TRBJ2-7,CASSGQAGATYEQYF
TRBV28,TRBJ1-1,CASSPRMNTEAFF
TRBV10-3,TRBJ2-3,CAISVAGETDTQYF